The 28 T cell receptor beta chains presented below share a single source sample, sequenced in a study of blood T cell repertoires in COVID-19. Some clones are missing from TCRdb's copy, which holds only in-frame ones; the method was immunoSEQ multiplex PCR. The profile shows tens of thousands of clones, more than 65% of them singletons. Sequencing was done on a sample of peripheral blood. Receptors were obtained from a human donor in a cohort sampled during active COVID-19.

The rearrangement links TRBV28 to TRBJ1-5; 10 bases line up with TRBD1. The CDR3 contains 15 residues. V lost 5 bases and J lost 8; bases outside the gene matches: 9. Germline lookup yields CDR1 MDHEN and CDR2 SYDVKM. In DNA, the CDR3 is TGTGCCAGCAGTCTGGAGACAGGGGGCAGGGAGCCCCAGCATTTT. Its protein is CASSLETGGREPQHF.

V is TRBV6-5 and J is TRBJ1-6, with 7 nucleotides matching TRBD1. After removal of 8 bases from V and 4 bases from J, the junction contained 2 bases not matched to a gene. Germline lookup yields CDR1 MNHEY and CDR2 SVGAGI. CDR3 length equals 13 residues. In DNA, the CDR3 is TGTGCCAGCCGGGACAGATATAATTCACCCCTCCACTTT. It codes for CASRDRYNSPLHF.

Written as DNA, the CDR3 is TGCAGCGTAGTACCGGGACTCACGCCTACCTACGAGCAGTACTTC. This codes for CSVVPGLTPTYEQYF. This rearrangement joins TRBV29-1 to TRBJ2-7, with D perhaps TRBD2 (6 bases). In germline, CDR1 is SQVTM, CDR2 ANQGSEA. V was clipped by 6 bases and J by 2 bases, with 20 bases between them. CDR3 length: 15 amino acids.

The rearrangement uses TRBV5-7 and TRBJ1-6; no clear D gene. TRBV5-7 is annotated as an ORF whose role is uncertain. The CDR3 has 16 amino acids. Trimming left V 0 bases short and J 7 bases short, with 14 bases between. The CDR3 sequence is CASSLERTVVNSPLHF. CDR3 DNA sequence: TGTGCCAGCAGCTTGGAGAGAACGGTTGTGAATTCACCCCTCCACTTT.

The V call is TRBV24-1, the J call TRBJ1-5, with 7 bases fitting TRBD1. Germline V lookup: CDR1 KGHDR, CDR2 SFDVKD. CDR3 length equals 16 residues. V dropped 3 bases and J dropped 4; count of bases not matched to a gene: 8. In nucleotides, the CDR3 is TGTGCCACCAGTGATCGCGGGACAGAACCAAATCAGCCCCAGCATTTT. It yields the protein CATSDRGTEPNQPQHF.

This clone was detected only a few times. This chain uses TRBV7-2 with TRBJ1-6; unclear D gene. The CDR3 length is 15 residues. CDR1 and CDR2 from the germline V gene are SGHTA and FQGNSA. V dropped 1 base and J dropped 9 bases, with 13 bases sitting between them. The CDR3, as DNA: TGTGCCAGCAGCTTAGTGTCGCAGGAGGGTTCACCCCTCCACTTT. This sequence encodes CASSLVSQEGSPLHF. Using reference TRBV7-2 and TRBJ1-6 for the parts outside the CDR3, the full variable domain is GAGVSQSPSNKVTEKGKDVELRCDPISGHTALYWYRQSLGQGLEFLIYFQGNSAPDKSGLPSDRFSAERTGGSVSTLTIQRTQQEDSAVYLCASSLVSQEGSPLHFGNGTRLTVT.

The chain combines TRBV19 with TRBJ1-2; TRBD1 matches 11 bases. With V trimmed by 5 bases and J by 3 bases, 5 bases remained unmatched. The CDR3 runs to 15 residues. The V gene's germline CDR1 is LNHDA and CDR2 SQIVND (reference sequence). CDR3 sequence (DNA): TGTGCCAGTAGTGACGGACAGGGGGCTCACTATGGCTACACCTTC. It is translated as CASSDGQGAHYGYTF.

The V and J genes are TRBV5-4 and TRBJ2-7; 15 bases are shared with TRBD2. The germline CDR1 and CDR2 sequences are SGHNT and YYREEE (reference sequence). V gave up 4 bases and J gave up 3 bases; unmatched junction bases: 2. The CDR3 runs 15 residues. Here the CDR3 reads CASSTGLAGGYEQYF. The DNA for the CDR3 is TGTGCCAGCAGCACGGGACTAGCGGGAGGCTACGAGCAGTACTTC. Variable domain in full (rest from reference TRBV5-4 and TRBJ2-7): ETGVTQSPTHLIKTRGQQVTLRCSSQSGHNTVSWYQQALGQGPQFIFQYYREEENGRGNFPPRFSGLQFPNYSSELNVNALELDDSALYLCASSTGLAGGYEQYFGPGTRLTVT.

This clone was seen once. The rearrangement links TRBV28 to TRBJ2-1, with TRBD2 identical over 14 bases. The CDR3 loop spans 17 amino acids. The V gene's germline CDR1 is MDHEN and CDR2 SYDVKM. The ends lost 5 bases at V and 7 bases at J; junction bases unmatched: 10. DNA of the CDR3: TGTGCCAGCAGTGCCAATACCGGGACTAGCGGGGGTAATGAGCAGTTCTTC. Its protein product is CASSANTGTSGGNEQFF.

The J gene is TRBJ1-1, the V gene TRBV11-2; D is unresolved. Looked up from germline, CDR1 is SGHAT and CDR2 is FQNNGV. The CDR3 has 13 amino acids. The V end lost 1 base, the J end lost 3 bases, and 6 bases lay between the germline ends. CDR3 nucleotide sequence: TGTGCCAGCAGCTTAGCCAAATACACTGAAGCTTTCTTT. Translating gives CASSLAKYTEAFF.

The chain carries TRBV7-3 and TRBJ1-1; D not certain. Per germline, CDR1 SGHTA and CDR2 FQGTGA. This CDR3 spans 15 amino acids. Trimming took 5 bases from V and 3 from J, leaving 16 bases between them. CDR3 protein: CASSDRKSRDTEAFF. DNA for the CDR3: TGTGCCAGCAGCGATCGGAAAAGTCGGGACACTGAAGCTTTCTTT.

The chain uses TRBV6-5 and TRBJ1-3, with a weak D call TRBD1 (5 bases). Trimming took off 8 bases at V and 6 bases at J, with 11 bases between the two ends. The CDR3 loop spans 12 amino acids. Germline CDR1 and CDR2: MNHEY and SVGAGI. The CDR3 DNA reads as TGTGCCAGCTCGCCAGGGCAAAACACCATATATTTT. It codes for CASSPGQNTIYF.

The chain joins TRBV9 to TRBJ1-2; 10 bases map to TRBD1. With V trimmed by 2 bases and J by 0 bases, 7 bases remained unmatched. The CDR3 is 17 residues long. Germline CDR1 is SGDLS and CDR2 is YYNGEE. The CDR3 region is CASSVGQGRTANYGYTF. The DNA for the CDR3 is TGTGCCAGCAGCGTGGGACAGGGGCGAACAGCTAACTATGGCTACACCTTC. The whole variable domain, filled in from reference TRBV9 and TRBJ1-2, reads DSGVTQTPKHLITATGQRVTLRCSPRSGDLSVYWYQQSLDQGLQFLIQYYNGEERAKGNILERFSAQQFPDLHSELNLSSLELGDSALYFCASSVGQGRTANYGYTFGSGTRLTVV.

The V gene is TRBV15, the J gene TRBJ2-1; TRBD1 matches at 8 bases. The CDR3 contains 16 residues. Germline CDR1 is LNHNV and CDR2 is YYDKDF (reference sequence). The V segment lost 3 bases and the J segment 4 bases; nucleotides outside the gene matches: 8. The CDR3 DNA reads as TGTGCCACCAGCAGTTACCGACAGGGGATTTACAATGAGCAGTTCTTC. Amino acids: CATSSYRQGIYNEQFF.

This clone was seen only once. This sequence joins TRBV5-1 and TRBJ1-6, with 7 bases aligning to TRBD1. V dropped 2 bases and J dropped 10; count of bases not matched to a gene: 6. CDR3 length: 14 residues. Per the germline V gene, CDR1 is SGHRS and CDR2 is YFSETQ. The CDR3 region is CASSFRQGSSPLHF. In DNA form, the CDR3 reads TGCGCCAGCAGCTTTCGACAGGGATCATCACCCCTCCACTTT.

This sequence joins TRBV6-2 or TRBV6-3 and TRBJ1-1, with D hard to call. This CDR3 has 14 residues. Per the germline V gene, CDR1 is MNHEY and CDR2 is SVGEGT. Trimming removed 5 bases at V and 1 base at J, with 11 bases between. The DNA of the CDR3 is TGTGCCAGCAGTCGGGAGCGGCGGAACACTGAAGCTTTCTTT. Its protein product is CASSRERRNTEAFF.

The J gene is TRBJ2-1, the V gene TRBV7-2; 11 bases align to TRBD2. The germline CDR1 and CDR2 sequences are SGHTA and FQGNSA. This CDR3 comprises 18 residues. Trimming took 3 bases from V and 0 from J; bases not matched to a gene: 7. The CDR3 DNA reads TGTGCCAGCAGCTTTATTCGACTAGCGGGACCCTCCTACAATGAGCAGTTCTTC. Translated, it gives CASSFIRLAGPSYNEQFF.

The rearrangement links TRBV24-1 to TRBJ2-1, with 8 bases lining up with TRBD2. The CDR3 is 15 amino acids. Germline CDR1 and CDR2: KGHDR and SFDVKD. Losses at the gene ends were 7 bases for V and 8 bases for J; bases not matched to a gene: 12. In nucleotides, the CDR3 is TGTGCCACCAGCCGGTCGAGCGGGAGAGGGGATGAGCAGTTCTTC. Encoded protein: CATSRSSGRGDEQFF.

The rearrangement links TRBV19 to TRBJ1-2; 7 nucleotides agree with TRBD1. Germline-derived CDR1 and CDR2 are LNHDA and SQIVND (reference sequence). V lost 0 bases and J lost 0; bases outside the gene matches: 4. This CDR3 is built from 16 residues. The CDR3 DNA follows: TGTGCCAGTAGTATAGACTTCGGGACAGCTAACTATGGCTACACCTTC. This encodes CASSIDFGTANYGYTF.

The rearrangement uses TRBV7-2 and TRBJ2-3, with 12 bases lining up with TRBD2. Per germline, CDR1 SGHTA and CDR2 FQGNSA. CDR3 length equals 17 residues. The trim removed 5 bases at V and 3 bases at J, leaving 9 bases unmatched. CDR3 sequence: CASSSPSGRARTDTQYF. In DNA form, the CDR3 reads TGTGCCAGCAGCAGCCCTAGCGGGAGGGCTCGGACAGATACGCAGTATTTT.

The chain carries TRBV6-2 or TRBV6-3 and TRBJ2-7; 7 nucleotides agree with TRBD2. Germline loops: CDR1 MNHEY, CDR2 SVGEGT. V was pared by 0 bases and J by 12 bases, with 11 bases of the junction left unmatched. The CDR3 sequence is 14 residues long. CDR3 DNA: TGTGCCAGCAGTTACTCTGGACTAGTCGGTACCGCGTACTTC. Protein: CASSYSGLVGTAYF.

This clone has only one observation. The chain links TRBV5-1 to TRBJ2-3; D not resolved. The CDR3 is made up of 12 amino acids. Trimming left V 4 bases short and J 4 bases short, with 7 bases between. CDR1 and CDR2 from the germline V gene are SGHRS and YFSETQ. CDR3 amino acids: CASSPPADTQYF. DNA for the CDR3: TGCGCCAGCAGCCCCCCAGCAGATACGCAGTATTTT.

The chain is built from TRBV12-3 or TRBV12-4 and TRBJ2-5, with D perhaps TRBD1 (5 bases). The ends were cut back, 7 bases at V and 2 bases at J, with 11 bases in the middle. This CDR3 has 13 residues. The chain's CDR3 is CASTSRVQETQYF. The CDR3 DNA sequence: TGTGCCAGCACCTCCAGGGTTCAAGAGACCCAGTACTTC.

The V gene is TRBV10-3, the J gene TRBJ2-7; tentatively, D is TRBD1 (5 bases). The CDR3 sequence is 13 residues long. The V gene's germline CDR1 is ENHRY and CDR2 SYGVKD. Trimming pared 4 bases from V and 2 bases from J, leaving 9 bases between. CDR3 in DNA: TGTGCCATCAGTGGTCTAGGGGCCTACGAGCAGTACTTC. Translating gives CAISGLGAYEQYF.

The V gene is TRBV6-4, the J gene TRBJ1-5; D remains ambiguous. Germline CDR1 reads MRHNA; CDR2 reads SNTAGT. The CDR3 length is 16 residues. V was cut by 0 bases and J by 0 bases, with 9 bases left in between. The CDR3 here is CASSDSAANSNQPQHF. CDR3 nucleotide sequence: TGTGCCAGCAGTGACTCGGCGGCTAATAGCAATCAGCCCCAGCATTTT.

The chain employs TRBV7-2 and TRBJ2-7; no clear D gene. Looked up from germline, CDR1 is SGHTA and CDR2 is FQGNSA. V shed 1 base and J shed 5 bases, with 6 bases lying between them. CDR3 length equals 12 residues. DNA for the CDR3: TGTGCCAGCAGCTTAGTAGAAGACGAGCAGTACTTC. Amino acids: CASSLVEDEQYF.

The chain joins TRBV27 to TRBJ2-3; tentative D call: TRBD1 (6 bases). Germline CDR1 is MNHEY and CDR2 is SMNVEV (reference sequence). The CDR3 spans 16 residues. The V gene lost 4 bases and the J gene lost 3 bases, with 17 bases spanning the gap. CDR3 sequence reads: CASSSNRVRRTDTQYF. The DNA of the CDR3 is TGTGCCAGCAGTTCAAACAGGGTCAGAAGGACAGATACGCAGTATTTT.

This CDR3 reads CASSQGQGGYEQYF. CDR3 in DNA: TGTGCCAGCTCACAGGGACAGGGGGGCTACGAGCAGTACTTC. The V and J genes are TRBV18 and TRBJ2-7, with 11 positions matching TRBD1. Unmatched junction bases numbered 2, after V lost 4 bases and J lost 3 bases. Per the germline V gene, CDR1 is KGHSH and CDR2 is LQKENI. The CDR3 consists of 14 residues. Drawing the rest from reference TRBV18 and TRBJ2-7, the complete variable domain is NAGVMQNPRHLVRRRGQEARLRCSPMKGHSHVYWYRQLPEEGLKFMVYLQKENIIDESGMPKERFSAEFPKEGPSILRIQQVVRGDSAAYFCASSQGQGGYEQYFGPGTRLTVT.